Listed below are T cell receptor beta chains from one sample, sequenced in a study of CD8 T cells in ankylosing spondylitis. TCRdb independently ran MiXCR on the 5' RACE reads; one entry per CDR3 protein. The sample records some 700,000 distinct CDR3 sequences, under 20% being singletons. Sequenced input: blood, either unsorted or a sorted T cell fraction (not recorded which). The receptor set was obtained from a male donor with ankylosing spondylitis. The CDR3 runs from the conserved cysteine through the conserved F or W. A D gene is named only where the DNA matches it firmly. The listing skips clone size in some rows; elsewhere it reads once, few, many or a size class.

TRBD2	TRBV4-2	TRBJ2-5	.	CASSQVLAGGRRGETQYF	TGTGCCAGCAGCCAAGTTCTGGCGGGAGGTAGGAGAGGAGAGACCCAGTACTTC
.	TRBV29-1	TRBJ1-2	.	CSGGGNFDYGYTF	TGCAGCGGTGGGGGGAACTTCGACTATGGCTACACCTTC
.	TRBV3-1	TRBJ1-1	.	CASSQRNRDAEAFF	TGTGCCAGCAGCCAACGGAACAGGGATGCTGAAGCTTTCTTT
.	TRBV27	TRBJ1-1	.	CASSLGTLTEAFF	TGTGCCAGCAGTCTCGGGACCCTCACTGAAGCTTTCTTT
TRBD2	TRBV7-9	TRBJ2-1	few	CASSLLSSGTHNEQFF	TGTGCCAGCAGCTTGCTCTCAAGCGGGACCCACAATGAGCAGTTCTTC
.	TRBV6-5	TRBJ1-2	few	CASSYSLTPREDYGYTF	TGTGCCAGCAGTTACTCGCTTACTCCCCGGGAAGACTATGGCTACACCTTC
.	TRBV29-1	TRBJ2-3	many	CSVGGGSTDTQYF	TGCAGCGTTGGAGGCGGCAGCACAGATACGCAGTATTTT
.	TRBV24-1	TRBJ1-5	few	CATSDLREPQSNQPQHF	TGTGCCACCAGTGATCTCCGGGAGCCTCAAAGCAATCAGCCCCAGCATTTT
TRBD2	TRBV5-5	TRBJ2-2	.	CASSLRPSGVTGELFF	TGTGCCAGCAGCTTGAGGCCTAGCGGGGTTACCGGGGAGCTGTTTTTT
.	TRBV9	TRBJ2-5	.	CASSVRLEETQYF	TGTGCCAGCAGCGTCCGGTTGGAGGAGACCCAGTACTTC
.	TRBV2	TRBJ1-5	many	CASSEERVYQPQHF	TGTGCCAGCAGTGAAGAGAGGGTTTATCAGCCCCAGCATTTT
.	TRBV12-3/TRBV12-4	TRBJ2-5	few	CASRRDRGLETQYF	TGTGCCAGCCGACGAGACCGGGGCCTGGAGACCCAGTACTTC
TRBD1	TRBV27	TRBJ2-7	.	CATSRVGGEGAHEQYF	TGTGCCACTTCTAGGGTAGGGGGCGAGGGCGCCCACGAGCAGTACTTC
.	TRBV10-3	TRBJ1-2	few	CAISARGDGYTF	TGTGCCATCAGTGCCCGGGGTGATGGCTACACCTTC
TRBD2	TRBV5-1	TRBJ2-3	.	CASSLEASGSTDTQYF	TGCGCCAGCAGCTTGGAGGCTAGCGGGAGCACAGATACGCAGTATTTT
.	TRBV2	TRBJ1-5	few	CASSDTGNQPQHF	TGTGCCAGCAGTGACACGGGCAATCAGCCCCAGCATTTT
.	TRBV7-2	TRBJ1-2	.	CASSLKGGTYGYTF	TGTGCCAGCAGCTTAAAAGGGGGGACCTATGGCTACACCTTC
.	TRBV3-1	TRBJ1-1	.	CASSQQPPRFNTEAFF	TGTGCCAGCAGCCAACAGCCACCACGATTTAACACTGAAGCTTTCTTT
TRBD1	TRBV15	TRBJ1-1	few	CATSRDRDREAFF	TGTGCCACCAGCAGAGATAGGGACAGAGAAGCTTTCTTT
.	TRBV4-1	TRBJ2-1	few	CASSQSDSSYNEQFF	TGCGCCAGCAGCCAATCGGACAGCTCCTACAATGAGCAGTTCTTC
.	TRBV11-2	TRBJ1-1	.	CASSPSDWHTEAFF	TGTGCCAGCAGTCCTTCGGACTGGCACACTGAAGCTTTCTTT
.	TRBV12-3/TRBV12-4	TRBJ2-7	.	CASSLGVYDEQYF	TGTGCCAGCAGTTTGGGGGTTTACGACGAGCAGTACTTC
.	TRBV7-9	TRBJ2-3	few	CASSPPDTQYF	TGTGCCAGCAGCCCTCCGGATACGCAGTATTTT
TRBD2	TRBV6-1	TRBJ2-7	.	CASSDQRGGLNEQYF	TGTGCCAGCAGTGACCAGCGGGGGGGCCTGAACGAGCAGTACTTC
TRBD2	TRBV2	TRBJ2-1	.	CASSKLAGRWEQFF	TGTGCCAGCAGTAAACTAGCGGGGCGCTGGGAGCAGTTCTTC
TRBD1	TRBV6-1	TRBJ2-1	.	CASRPGTASYNEQFF	TGTGCCAGCAGGCCCGGGACAGCAAGCTACAATGAGCAGTTCTTC
.	TRBV7-2	TRBJ1-1	.	CASSLALGRYTEAFF	TGTGCCAGCAGCTTAGCCCTCGGCAGGTACACTGAAGCTTTCTTT